The sequence of this TCR beta chain was determined in a study of blood T cell repertoires in COVID-19. CDR3 length: 14 amino acids. Germline V CDR1 and CDR2: MNHEY, SVGAGI. V lost 10 bases to trimming and J lost 2 bases, with 16 bases between them. Original handling: Amplification from reference gene primers served as the basis for estimated nucleated cell counts. Clones were sequenced by immunoSEQ multiplex PCR, and TCRdb holds only the in-frame ones, with some missing. V and J calls and clone size are given by that table; D and trimming were obtained from the DNA. Of 250,000 or so clones in the sample, just under 85% were seen once.

V usage is TRBV6-5 and J usage is TRBJ2-3; D possibly corresponds to TRBD2 (7 bases). Sequencing was done on a sample of peripheral blood. This clonotype was sampled from a man older than 75 with acute or convalescent COVID-19. The CDR3 protein is CAIGGRFLTDTQYF. The CDR3 DNA reads TGTGCCATCGGGGGGCGGTTTCTCACAGATACGCAGTATTTT.